This is a list of T cell receptor beta chains from one sample in a study of cytomegalovirus exposure and HLA in healthy donors. Only in-frame clones appear in the TCRdb table, and some are missing; sequencing was by immunoSEQ multiplex PCR. The sample has fewer than 150,000 clones, around three quarters seen once. The sample taken for sequencing was PBMCs. The receptor set was obtained from a young man in good health and CMV-seronegative. The CDR3 runs from the conserved cysteine through the conserved F or W. A D gene is named only where the DNA matches it firmly. Clone size is not always given. Where it is, it says once, few, many or a class for expanded clones.

abundance,j_gene,len,v_gene,d_gene,CDR3aa,CDR3nt
few,TRBJ1-5,15,TRBV4-1,TRBD1,CASSQGQGSNQPQHF,TGCGCCAGCAGCCAAGGACAGGGTAGCAATCAGCCCCAGCATTTT
NA,TRBJ2-3,11,TRBV7-2,NA,CASSLWQGQYF,TGTGCCAGCAGCTTATGGCAGGGTCAGTATTTT
NA,TRBJ2-5,15,TRBV5-1,TRBD1,CASRRGQLVGETQYF,TGCGCCAGCAGACGGGGACAGCTGGTTGGAGAGACCCAGTACTTC
NA,TRBJ1-2,15,TRBV6-5,TRBD1,CASSIGTGGNYGYPF,TGTGCCAGCAGTATTGGGACAGGGGGTAACTATGGCTACCCCTTC
NA,TRBJ2-7,13,TRBV6-1,NA,CASRSGAPYEQYF,TGTGCCAGCAGATCAGGGGCCCCCTACGAGCAGTACTTC
few,TRBJ1-1,13,TRBV29-1,TRBD1,CSDTGQGNTEAFF,TGCAGCGATACCGGACAGGGAAACACTGAAGCTTTCTTT
NA,TRBJ2-1,15,TRBV19,TRBD2,CASSIGGGAYNEQFF,TGTGCCAGTAGTATAGGCGGGGGGGCCTACAATGAGCAGTTCTTC
NA,TRBJ2-7,13,TRBV19,NA,CASSTRSTVEQYF,TGTGCCAGTAGTACCCGATCGACAGTCGAGCAGTACTTC
NA,TRBJ1-2,12,TRBV5-1,NA,CASSLAADGYTF,TGCGCCAGCAGCTTGGCGGCGGATGGCTACACCTTC
few,TRBJ2-1,14,TRBV2,NA,CASSRFEVLDEQFF,TGTGCCAGCAGTCGCTTTGAGGTTTTGGATGAGCAGTTCTTC
NA,TRBJ2-7,12,TRBV7-9,NA,CASSLADYEQYF,TGTGCCAGCAGCTTGGCTGACTACGAGCAGTACTTC
NA,TRBJ2-7,12,TRBV7-8,NA,CASTSVGYEQYF,TGTGCCAGTACGAGCGTCGGGTACGAGCAGTACTTC
NA,TRBJ2-3,12,TRBV6-5,NA,CASSRTTDTQYF,TGTGCCAGCAGTCGTACAACAGATACGCAGTATTTT
NA,TRBJ2-2,15,TRBV29-1,NA,CSVEIEAANTGELFF,TGCAGCGTTGAAATAGAAGCGGCGAACACCGGGGAGCTGTTTTTT
NA,TRBJ2-7,14,TRBV28,NA,CASSQQGIPYEQYF,TGTGCCAGCAGCCAGCAGGGGATTCCCTACGAGCAGTACTTC
NA,TRBJ1-6,17,TRBV5-4,NA,CASSSPSQGVGNSPLHF,TGTGCCAGCAGCTCACCCTCCCAGGGTGTGGGGAATTCACCCCTCCACTTT
NA,TRBJ2-3,19,TRBV9,TRBD2,CASSPGLAGTIRYTDTQYF,TGTGCCAGCAGCCCTGGACTAGCGGGAACAATCAGATACACAGATACGCAGTATTTT
once,TRBJ1-5,14,TRBV28,NA,CASSFRGNNQPQHF,TGTGCCAGCAGTTTTAGGGGAAACAATCAGCCCCAGCATTTT
NA,TRBJ1-2,13,TRBV5-4,NA,CASSLDRLYGYTF,TGTGCCAGCAGCCTCGACAGGCTCTATGGCTACACCTTC
NA,TRBJ1-2,14,TRBV19,TRBD1,CASSKGQEWRGYTF,TGTGCCAGTAGTAAGGGACAGGAATGGCGCGGCTACACCTTC
NA,TRBJ1-2,15,TRBV4-1,NA,CASSQEGALNYGYTF,TGCGCCAGCAGCCAAGAAGGGGCCTTGAACTATGGCTACACCTTC
NA,TRBJ1-2,15,TRBV2,NA,CASSESRMSNYGYTF,TGTGCCAGCAGTGAATCCCGTATGTCTAACTATGGCTACACCTTC
NA,TRBJ2-7,16,TRBV27,TRBD1,CASSLSGQGTSYEQYF,TGTGCCAGCAGTTTATCGGGACAGGGGACCTCCTACGAGCAGTACTTC
NA,TRBJ1-1,13,TRBV2,TRBD1,CASSELTTGGEFF,TGTGCCAGCAGTGAGCTCACGACAGGGGGTGAATTCTTT
NA,TRBJ2-7,13,TRBV5-1,TRBD2,CASSLVAGGEQYF,TGCGCCAGCAGCTTGGTCGCGGGAGGCGAGCAGTACTTC
NA,TRBJ2-7,16,TRBV6-5,NA,CASSYSGGSPAYEQYF,TGTGCCAGCAGTTACTCTGGGGGGTCTCCCGCCTACGAGCAGTACTTC
NA,TRBJ1-3,13,TRBV28,NA,CASSRRTGNTIYF,TGTGCCAGCAGTCGGCGGACTGGAAACACCATATATTTT
NA,TRBJ2-5,15,TRBV15,TRBD2,CATSRVSGGQETQYF,TGTGCCACCAGCAGAGTGAGCGGGGGTCAAGAGACCCAGTACTTC
NA,TRBJ2-2,13,TRBV10-3,TRBD2,CATRTSSTGELFF,TGTGCCACCAGGACTAGCTCCACCGGGGAGCTGTTTTTT
NA,TRBJ2-1,14,TRBV5-1,NA,CASSLGSTNNEQFF,TGCGCCAGCAGCTTGGGATCTACCAACAATGAGCAGTTCTTC
medium-sized,TRBJ2-1,13,TRBV27,NA,CASSVTLYNEQFF,TGTGCCAGCAGTGTGACACTCTACAATGAGCAGTTCTTC